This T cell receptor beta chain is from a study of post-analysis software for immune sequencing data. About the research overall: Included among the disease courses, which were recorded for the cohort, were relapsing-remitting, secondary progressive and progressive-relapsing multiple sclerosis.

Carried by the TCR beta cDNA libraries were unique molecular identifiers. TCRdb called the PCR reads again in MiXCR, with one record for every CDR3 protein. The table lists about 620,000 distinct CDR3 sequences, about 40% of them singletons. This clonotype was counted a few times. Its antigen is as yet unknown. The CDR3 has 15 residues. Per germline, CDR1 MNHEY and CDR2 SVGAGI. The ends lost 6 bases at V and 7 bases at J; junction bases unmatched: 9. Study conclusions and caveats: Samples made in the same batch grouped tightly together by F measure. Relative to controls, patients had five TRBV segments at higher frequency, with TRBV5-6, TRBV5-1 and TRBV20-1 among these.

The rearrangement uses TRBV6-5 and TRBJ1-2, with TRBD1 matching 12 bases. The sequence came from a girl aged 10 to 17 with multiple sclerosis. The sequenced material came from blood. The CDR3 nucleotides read TGTGCCAGCAGCCGCCCGGGACAGGGGGCTTCTGGCTACACCTTC. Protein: CASSRPGQGASGYTF.